This T cell receptor (beta chain) was sequenced in a study of cytomegalovirus exposure and HLA in healthy donors. About the research overall: Tens of millions of unique TCRs from HLA-typed donors were held in an early release of data.

For this clone: The antigen remains undetermined.

Overall study results and limits: Analysis was performed later, and it showed HLA-associated TCR beta chains to be more clonally expanded than equally common others. The authors later found TCR association rates varying by HLA locus, with DRB1 most and HLA-C fewest.

Participants comprised healthy donors of bone marrow. With 0 bases removed from V and 5 bases from J, the gap between germline ends came to 11 bases. Germline assignment: CDR1 WSHSY and CDR2 SAAADI. The CDR3 extends over 14 amino acids. PCR amplification relied on 60 Vbeta primers (plus 13 Jbeta primers). TCRdb's table, derived via immunoSEQ multiplex PCR, lists solely in-frame clones and lacks some. Of around 180,000 clones in the sample, over 60% were seen once. This sequence was found in a girl between 5 and 17 years old in good health and CMV-seronegative. This chain joins TRBV10-2 and TRBJ2-7; a possible D gene is TRBD2 (6 bases). Sequencing input: PBMCs. In nucleotides, the CDR3 is TGCGCCAGCAGTGAGTCAACCGGACTAAACGAGCAGTACTTC. Translation: CASSESTGLNEQYF.